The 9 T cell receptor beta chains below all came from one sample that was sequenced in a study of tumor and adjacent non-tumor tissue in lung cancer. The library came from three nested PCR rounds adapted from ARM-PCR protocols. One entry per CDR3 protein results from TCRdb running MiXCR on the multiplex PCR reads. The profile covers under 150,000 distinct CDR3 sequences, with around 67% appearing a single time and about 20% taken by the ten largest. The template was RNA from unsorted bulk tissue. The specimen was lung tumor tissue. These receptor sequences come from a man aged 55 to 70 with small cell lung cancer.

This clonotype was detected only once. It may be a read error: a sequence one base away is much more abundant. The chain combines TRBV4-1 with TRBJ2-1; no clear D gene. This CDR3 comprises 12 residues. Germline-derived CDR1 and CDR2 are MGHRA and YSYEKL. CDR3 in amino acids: CTSSQGFGEQFF. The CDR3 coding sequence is TGCACCAGCAGCCAAGGCTTTGGAGAGCAGTTCTTC.

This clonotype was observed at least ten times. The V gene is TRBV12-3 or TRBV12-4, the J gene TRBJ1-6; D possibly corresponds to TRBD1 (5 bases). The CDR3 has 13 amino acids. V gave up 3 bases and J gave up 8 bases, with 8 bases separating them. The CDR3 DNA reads TGTGCCAGCAGTTTGGGGCAGCATTCACCCCTCCACTTT. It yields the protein CASSLGQHSPLHF.

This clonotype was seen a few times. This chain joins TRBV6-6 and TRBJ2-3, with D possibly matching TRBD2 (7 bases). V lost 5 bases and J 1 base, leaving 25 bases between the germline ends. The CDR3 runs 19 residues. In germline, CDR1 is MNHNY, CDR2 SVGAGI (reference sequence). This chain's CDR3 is CASSRGGALGRSGTDTQYF. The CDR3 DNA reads TGTGCCAGCAGTAGGGGGGGAGCTCTAGGGCGGAGCGGCACAGATACGCAGTATTTT.

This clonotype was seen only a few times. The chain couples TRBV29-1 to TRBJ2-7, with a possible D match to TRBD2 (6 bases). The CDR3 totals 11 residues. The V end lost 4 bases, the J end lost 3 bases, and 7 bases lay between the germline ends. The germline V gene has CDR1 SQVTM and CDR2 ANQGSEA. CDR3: CSVGRDYEQYF. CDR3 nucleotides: TGCAGCGTTGGGCGGGACTACGAGCAGTACTTC.

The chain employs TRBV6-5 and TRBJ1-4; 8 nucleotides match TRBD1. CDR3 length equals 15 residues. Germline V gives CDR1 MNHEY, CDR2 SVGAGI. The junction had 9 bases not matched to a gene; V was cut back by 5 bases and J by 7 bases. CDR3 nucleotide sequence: TGTGCCAGCAGTCTGCGCGGGACAGGCGGTGAAAAACTGTTTTTT. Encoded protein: CASSLRGTGGEKLFF.

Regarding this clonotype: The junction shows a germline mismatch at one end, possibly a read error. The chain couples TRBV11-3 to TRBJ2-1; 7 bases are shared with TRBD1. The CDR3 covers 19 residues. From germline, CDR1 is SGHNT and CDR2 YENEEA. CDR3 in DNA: TGTGTCAGCAGTTTAATAACCGTCTTCGAGACAGGGCTCTACAATGAGCAGTTCTTC. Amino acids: CVSSLITVFETGLYNEQFF.

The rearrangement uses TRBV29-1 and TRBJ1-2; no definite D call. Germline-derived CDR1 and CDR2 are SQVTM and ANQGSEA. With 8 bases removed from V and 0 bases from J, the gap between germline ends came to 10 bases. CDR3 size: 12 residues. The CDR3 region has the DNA TGCAGCTCCGTACTTTCTAACTATGGCTACACCTTC. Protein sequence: CSSVLSNYGYTF. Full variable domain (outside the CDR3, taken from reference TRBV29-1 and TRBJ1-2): SAVISQKPSRDICQRGTSLTIQCQVDSQVTMMFWYRQQPGQSLTLIATANQGSEATYESGFVIDKFPISRPNLTFSTLTVSNMSPEDSSIYLCSSVLSNYGYTFGSGTRLTVV.

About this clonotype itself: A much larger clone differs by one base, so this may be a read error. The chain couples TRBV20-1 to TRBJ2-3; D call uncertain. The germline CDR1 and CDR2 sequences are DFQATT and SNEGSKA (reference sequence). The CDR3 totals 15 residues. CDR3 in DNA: TGCAGTGCTAGTAATCCGGTGACTGGCACATATACGCAGTATTTT. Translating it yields CSASNPVTGTYTQYF.

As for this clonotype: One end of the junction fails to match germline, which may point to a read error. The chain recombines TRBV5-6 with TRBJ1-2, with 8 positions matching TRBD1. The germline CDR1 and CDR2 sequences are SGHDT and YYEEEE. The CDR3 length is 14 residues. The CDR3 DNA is TGTGCCAGCAGCTTAGCAGGGGGCGGCTATGGTTACATCTTC. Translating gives CASSLAGGGYGYIF.